The rows below give T cell receptor beta chains drawn from one sample of a study of post-analysis software for immune sequencing data. Each CDR3 protein gets one entry after TCRdb re-called the PCR reads with MiXCR. This sample carries around 440,000 distinct CDR3 sequences, under 55% of them seen once, and the ten largest clones take 9.5% to 13%. The sample taken for sequencing was blood. These TCRs come from a girl under 18 with multiple sclerosis. The CDR3 runs from the conserved cysteine through the conserved F or W. Each record gives: J gene, D gene, clone size, V gene, CDR3 DNA, CDR3 protein. D genes are given only for firm matches. Size values are once, few and many counts, or a class for expanded clones, and some rows have none.

j_gene: TRBJ2-7; d_gene: TRBD2; abundance: few; v_gene: TRBV27; CDR3nt: TGTGCCAGCAGTGGTAGCGGGGCCCACGAGCAGTACTTC; CDR3aa: CASSGSGAHEQYF
j_gene: TRBJ2-1; d_gene: TRBD1; abundance: NA; v_gene: TRBV3-1; CDR3nt: TGTGCCAGCAGCCAAGATCTGCCAGGACAGGGTAGTAGTGAGCAGTTCTTC; CDR3aa: CASSQDLPGQGSSEQFF
j_gene: TRBJ1-1; d_gene: NA; abundance: once; v_gene: TRBV7-3; CDR3nt: TGTGCCAGCGGACACAGTGAAAACACTGAAGCTTTCTTT; CDR3aa: CASGHSENTEAFF
j_gene: TRBJ2-7; d_gene: TRBD1; abundance: NA; v_gene: TRBV7-3; CDR3nt: TGTGCCAGCAGCTTAAATACAGGGACAGGCTACGAGCAGTACTTC; CDR3aa: CASSLNTGTGYEQYF
j_gene: TRBJ2-7; d_gene: TRBD2; abundance: NA; v_gene: TRBV28; CDR3nt: TGTGCGCCCTTAGCGGAGCGGGACTCCTACGAGCAGTACTTC; CDR3aa: CAPLAERDSYEQYF
j_gene: TRBJ2-3; d_gene: NA; abundance: NA; v_gene: TRBV19; CDR3nt: TGTGCCAGTAGTCCAGACGGAGGTTCTAGTGATGCGCAGTATTTT; CDR3aa: CASSPDGGSSDAQYF
j_gene: TRBJ1-2; d_gene: NA; abundance: NA; v_gene: TRBV12-5; CDR3nt: TGTGCTAGTGGGATACAGGGATCGTATGGCTACACCTTC; CDR3aa: CASGIQGSYGYTF
j_gene: TRBJ2-3; d_gene: TRBD2; abundance: few; v_gene: TRBV25-1; CDR3nt: TGTGCCAGCAGCACTAGCGTAGATACGCAGTATTTT; CDR3aa: CASSTSVDTQYF
j_gene: TRBJ2-1; d_gene: TRBD2; abundance: NA; v_gene: TRBV2; CDR3nt: TGTGCCAGCAGCAGGACTAGCGGGAGGACCTCCTACAATGAGCAGTTCTTC; CDR3aa: CASSRTSGRTSYNEQFF
j_gene: TRBJ2-3; d_gene: NA; abundance: NA; v_gene: TRBV20-1; CDR3nt: TGCAGTGCTAGAGAAAAGTTCACAGATACGCAGTATTTT; CDR3aa: CSAREKFTDTQYF
j_gene: TRBJ2-7; d_gene: NA; abundance: NA; v_gene: TRBV20-1; CDR3nt: TGCAGTGCTAGAGATTTTACAACGGACGAGCAGTACTTC; CDR3aa: CSARDFTTDEQYF
j_gene: TRBJ2-4; d_gene: NA; abundance: few; v_gene: TRBV15; CDR3nt: TGTGCCACCAGCAGAGATCCCGGTGGGGGGAACATTCAGTACTTC; CDR3aa: CATSRDPGGGNIQYF
j_gene: TRBJ1-2; d_gene: NA; abundance: NA; v_gene: TRBV3-1; CDR3nt: TGTGCCAGCAGTCAAGTTGGCCCCCGGGGAATGGGCTATGGCTACACCTTC; CDR3aa: CASSQVGPRGMGYGYTF
j_gene: TRBJ2-1; d_gene: TRBD2; abundance: few; v_gene: TRBV28; CDR3nt: TGTGCCACCCAGGGTGGCGGGAGGTCCCCTTACCATGAGCAGTTCTTC; CDR3aa: CATQGGGRSPYHEQFF
j_gene: TRBJ1-1; d_gene: TRBD1; abundance: once; v_gene: TRBV7-2; CDR3nt: TGTGCCAGCAGCCCCCGACAGGGATTGGGGACTGAAGCTTTCTTT; CDR3aa: CASSPRQGLGTEAFF
j_gene: TRBJ2-7; d_gene: TRBD1; abundance: NA; v_gene: TRBV20-1; CDR3nt: TGCAGCGGAGGGGACAGGAGCTCCTACGAGCAGTACTTC; CDR3aa: CSGGDRSSYEQYF
j_gene: TRBJ2-7; d_gene: TRBD2; abundance: many; v_gene: TRBV12-3/TRBV12-4; CDR3nt: TGTGCCAGCAGTTTCCAACTAGCGGGAGCCTACGAGCAGTACTTC; CDR3aa: CASSFQLAGAYEQYF
j_gene: TRBJ2-3; d_gene: NA; abundance: NA; v_gene: TRBV9; CDR3nt: TGTGCCAGCAGCGTAACGCCCACAGATATGCAGTATTTT; CDR3aa: CASSVTPTDMQYF
j_gene: TRBJ2-3; d_gene: NA; abundance: NA; v_gene: TRBV7-2; CDR3nt: TGTGCCAGCAGCTATACAGGAGATACGCAGTATTTT; CDR3aa: CASSYTGDTQYF
j_gene: TRBJ2-7; d_gene: NA; abundance: once; v_gene: TRBV12-3/TRBV12-4; CDR3nt: TGTGCCAGCAGTTCCCGCGGGGACTCCTACAATGAGCAGTACTTC; CDR3aa: CASSSRGDSYNEQYF
j_gene: TRBJ2-7; d_gene: TRBD2; abundance: few; v_gene: TRBV27; CDR3nt: TGTGCCAGCAGTTTAGATGCGGGAGTTTCGTACGAGCAGTACTTC; CDR3aa: CASSLDAGVSYEQYF
j_gene: TRBJ1-2; d_gene: NA; abundance: few; v_gene: TRBV29-1; CDR3nt: TGCAGCGTTGCTCAGCTCTATGGCTACACCTTC; CDR3aa: CSVAQLYGYTF
j_gene: TRBJ1-5; d_gene: NA; abundance: NA; v_gene: TRBV27; CDR3nt: TGTGCCAGCGCGGACGGTCTCAATCAGCCCCAGCATTTT; CDR3aa: CASADGLNQPQHF
j_gene: TRBJ2-1; d_gene: TRBD2; abundance: NA; v_gene: TRBV19; CDR3nt: TGTGCCAGTAGGCGCCTCGGCGGGAGAGGTGAGCAGTTCTTC; CDR3aa: CASRRLGGRGEQFF
j_gene: TRBJ2-7; d_gene: NA; abundance: few; v_gene: TRBV29-1; CDR3nt: TGCAGCGTTGGAGAGGAACTTTCCTACGAGCAGTACTTC; CDR3aa: CSVGEELSYEQYF
j_gene: TRBJ2-7; d_gene: NA; abundance: once; v_gene: TRBV5-1; CDR3nt: TGCGCCAGCAGCTTGGGGTCCTACGAGCGGTACTTC; CDR3aa: CASSLGSYERYF